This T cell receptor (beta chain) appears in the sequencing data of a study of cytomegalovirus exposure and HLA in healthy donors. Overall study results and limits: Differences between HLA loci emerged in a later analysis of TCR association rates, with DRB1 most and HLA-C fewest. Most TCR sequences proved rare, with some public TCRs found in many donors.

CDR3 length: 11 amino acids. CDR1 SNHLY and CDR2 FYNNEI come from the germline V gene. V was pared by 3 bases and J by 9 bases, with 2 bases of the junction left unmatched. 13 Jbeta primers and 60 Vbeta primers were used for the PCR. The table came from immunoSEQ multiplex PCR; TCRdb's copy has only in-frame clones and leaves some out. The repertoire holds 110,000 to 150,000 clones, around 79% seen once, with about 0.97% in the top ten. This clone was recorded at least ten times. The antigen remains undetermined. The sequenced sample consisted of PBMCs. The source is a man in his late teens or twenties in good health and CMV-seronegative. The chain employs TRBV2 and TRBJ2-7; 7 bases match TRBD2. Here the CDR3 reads CASSDGGGQYF. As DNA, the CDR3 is TGTGCCAGCAGTGATGGCGGGGGGCAGTACTTC.